Included here is one T cell receptor (beta chain) sequence, with context. From germline, CDR1 is LNHDA and CDR2 SQIVND (reference sequence). V was clipped by 10 bases and J by 1 base; unmatched bases: 9. The CDR3 consists of 17 residues. TCRdb used MiXCR to reprocess the RT-PCR reads, holding one entry per CDR3 protein. The sample lists approximately 720,000 distinct CDR3 sequences; approximately 15% were seen once. The source material was memory CD4+ T cells from blood. V is TRBV19 and J is TRBJ2-2; 13 nucleotides agree with TRBD2. The receptor's source is a female donor in good health, serving as a healthy control. The CDR3 bases are TGTGCCAACCTGACTAGCGGGAGGCCCCGGAACACCGGGGAGCTGTTTTTT. This encodes CANLTSGRPRNTGELFF.